The 25 T cell receptor beta chains given below trace back to one sample, sequenced in a study of cytomegalovirus exposure and HLA in healthy donors. The primer mix had 60 Vbeta and 13 Jbeta primers. Measured with immunoSEQ multiplex PCR; TCRdb has only the in-frame clones, and not every one. This sample has over 95,000 clones, with 76% found just once. Material: PBMCs. The receptors come from a man in his forties in good health and CMV-seronegative.

The chain links TRBV19 to TRBJ1-5; 9 bases fit TRBD1. After removal of 4 bases from V and 4 bases from J, the junction contained 5 bases not matched to a gene. Germline V gives CDR1 LNHDA, CDR2 SQIVND (reference sequence). This CDR3 region has 15 residues. CDR3 loop: CASSRDGTGNQPQHF. As DNA, the CDR3 is TGTGCCAGTAGTAGGGACGGGACAGGGAATCAGCCCCAGCATTTT. Combining the CDR3 with reference TRBV19 and TRBJ1-5 gives the whole variable domain DGGITQSPKYLFRKEGQNVTLSCEQNLNHDAMYWYRQDPGQGLRLIYYSQIVNDFQKGDIAEGYSVSREKKESFPLTVTSAQKNPTAFYLCASSRDGTGNQPQHFGDGTRLSIL.

This chain links TRBV4-2 with TRBJ2-5, with unresolved D. CDR1 is LGHNA, CDR2 YNFKEQ, per germline. This CDR3 contains 13 residues. V was shortened by 1 base and J by 2 bases, with 5 bases between the two germline ends. The CDR3 DNA follows: TGTGCCAGCAGCCAAGGAGAGCAAGAGACCCAGTACTTC. Protein: CASSQGEQETQYF.

This clone was counted once. The V and J genes are TRBV28 and TRBJ2-7; TRBD2 might be the D (5 bases). CDR1 MDHEN and CDR2 SYDVKM come from the germline V gene. This CDR3 is built from 13 residues. V was pared by 10 bases and J by 5 bases, with 18 bases between. The CDR3 DNA sequence: TGTGCCATCACGGCGGACTCAGGCCACGAGCAGTACTTC. Its protein product is CAITADSGHEQYF.

The rearrangement joins TRBV9 to TRBJ2-7; 10 bases match TRBD2. Losses at the gene ends were 4 bases for V and 5 bases for J; bases not matched to a gene: 3. Germline V lookup: CDR1 SGDLS, CDR2 YYNGEE. The length of the CDR3 is 13 residues. The CDR3 DNA sequence: TGTGCCAGCAGCCCCCTAGCGGGAGACGAGCAGTACTTC. It yields the protein CASSPLAGDEQYF. Using reference TRBV9 and TRBJ2-7 for the parts outside the CDR3, the full variable domain is DSGVTQTPKHLITATGQRVTLRCSPRSGDLSVYWYQQSLDQGLQFLIQYYNGEERAKGNILERFSAQQFPDLHSELNLSSLELGDSALYFCASSPLAGDEQYFGPGTRLTVT.

Turning to this clone: The junction differs from germline at one of its ends, possibly a read error. The genes are TRBV7-9 and TRBJ2-7; 9 bases agree with TRBD1. The CDR3 covers 17 residues. Germline CDR1 SEHNR, CDR2 FQNEAQ (reference sequence). The CDR3 loop is CASSLDRGGSGVGGWGF. Here the CDR3 DNA reads TGTGCCAGCAGCCTGGACAGGGGAGGATCGGGGGTCGGAGGATGGGGCTTC.

This clone was found once. The rearrangement links TRBV28 to TRBJ2-7; 7 bases align to TRBD1. J gave up 7 bases and V 5 bases, and 14 bases lay outside the gene matches. Germline values: CDR1 MDHEN, CDR2 SYDVKM. CDR3 size: 15 residues. DNA of the CDR3: TGTGCCAGCAGTCCGGACAGGATCTTGGAGTGGGAGCAGTACTTC. It encodes CASSPDRILEWEQYF. The whole variable domain, filled in from reference TRBV28 and TRBJ2-7, reads DVKVTQSSRYLVKRTGEKVFLECVQDMDHENMFWYRQDPGLGLRLIYFSYDVKMKEKGDIPEGYSVSREKKERFSLILESASTNQTSMYLCASSPDRILEWEQYFGPGTRLTVT.

The table lists this clone with a few counts. The chain has TRBV6-6 and TRBJ2-7; 8 nucleotides agree with TRBD2. Germline V lookup: CDR1 MNHNY, CDR2 SVGAGI (reference sequence). The CDR3 consists of 15 residues. V was clipped by 2 bases and J by 5 bases; unmatched bases: 8. In DNA, the CDR3 is TGTGCCAGCAGTTACCTCTCCGGGAGGGGAAACGAGCAGTACTTC. Its protein is CASSYLSGRGNEQYF.

CDR3 in amino acids: CASSFGGQSGELFF. Here the CDR3 DNA reads TGTGCCAGCAGTTTCGGGGGGCAATCCGGGGAGCTGTTTTTT. V and J are TRBV27 and TRBJ2-2, with D possibly being TRBD2 (7 bases). Germline CDR1 reads MNHEY; CDR2 reads SMNVEV (reference sequence). CDR3 length: 14 residues. Trimming took off 3 bases at V and 6 bases at J, with 11 bases between the two ends.

CDR3 sequence (DNA): TGTGCCAGCAGTGACTACCGGGACAGGGCTTACAATGAGCAGTTCTTC. It is translated as CASSDYRDRAYNEQFF. V is TRBV25-1 and J is TRBJ2-1, with TRBD1 identical over 9 bases. This CDR3 has 16 residues. Trimming at V came to 3 bases and at J to 4 bases, leaving 7 bases not matched to a gene. The germline V gene has CDR1 MGHDK and CDR2 SYGVNS.

The V gene is TRBV28, the J gene TRBJ2-6; D ambiguous. CDR3 length: 16 residues. CDR1 and CDR2 (germline): MDHEN, SYDVKM. V dropped 8 bases and J dropped 0 bases, with 14 bases sitting between them. Written as DNA, the CDR3 is TGTGCCAGCGGGCTCAGTGTTGGCTCTGGGGCCAACGTCCTGACTTTC. Encoded protein: CASGLSVGSGANVLTF.

This rearrangement joins TRBV30 to TRBJ1-2; 8 bases map to TRBD1. CDR3 size: 13 residues. J lost 0 bases, V lost 8 bases, and 5 bases had no gene match. Germline V gene sequence: CDR1 GTSNPN, CDR2 SVGIG (reference sequence). CDR3 DNA sequence: TGTGCCCGAACACAGGGGGCTAACTATGGCTACACCTTC. Protein sequence: CARTQGANYGYTF.

The chain uses TRBV7-9 and TRBJ1-2; D is uncertain. V lost 0 bases and J lost 3, with 20 bases in between. Germline loops: CDR1 SEHNR, CDR2 FQNEAQ (reference sequence). This CDR3 contains 18 residues. CDR3 DNA sequence: TGTGCCAGCAGCTTAGCGGTCTCGATTGGTAAGAGGGACTATGGCTACACCTTC. This codes for CASSLAVSIGKRDYGYTF. Combining the CDR3 with reference TRBV7-9 and TRBJ1-2 gives the whole variable domain DTGVSQNPRHKITKRGQNVTFRCDPISEHNRLYWYRQTLGQGPEFLTYFQNEAQLEKSRLLSDRFSAERPKGSFSTLEIQRTEQGDSAMYLCASSLAVSIGKRDYGYTFGSGTRLTVV.

This clone has just one count. The rearrangement joins TRBV9 to TRBJ1-4; 8 bases fit TRBD1. Germline values: CDR1 SGDLS, CDR2 YYNGEE. Unmatched junction bases numbered 3, after V lost 1 base and J lost 4 bases. The CDR3 consists of 15 residues. The CDR3 here is CASSVWGQVNEKLFF. In nucleotides, the CDR3 is TGTGCCAGCAGCGTATGGGGACAGGTTAATGAAAAACTGTTTTTT.

The rearrangement uses TRBV5-5 and TRBJ2-7; D may be TRBD2 (6 bases). The germline CDR1 and CDR2 sequences are SGHKS and YYEKEE (reference sequence). The V end was cut by 0 bases, the J end by 2 bases, with 9 bases between. The CDR3 extends over 14 amino acids. The CDR3 is CASSLAGGTYEQYF. The CDR3 DNA reads TGTGCCAGCAGCTTGGCCGGAGGGACCTACGAGCAGTACTTC.

J is TRBJ2-7 and V is TRBV30; D remains ambiguous. Germline values: CDR1 GTSNPN, CDR2 SVGIG (reference sequence). The CDR3 has 15 amino acids. Trimming cost V 1 base and J 6 bases, with 19 bases left between them. CDR3 amino acids: CAWSEYSAYSGEQYF. In DNA, the CDR3 is TGTGCCTGGAGTGAATATTCTGCATATAGTGGCGAGCAGTACTTC. The variable domain in full, with the rest retrieved from reference TRBV30 and TRBJ2-7, is SQTIHQWPATLVQPVGSPLSLECTVEGTSNPNLYWYRQAAGRGLQLLFYSVGIGQISSEVPQNLSASRPQDRQFILSSKKLLLSDSGFYLCAWSEYSAYSGEQYFGPGTRLTVT.

The chain uses TRBV9 and TRBJ2-7, with TRBD2 identical over 11 bases. CDR3 size: 16 residues. In germline, CDR1 is SGDLS, CDR2 YYNGEE. The V and J ends lost 3 bases and 2 bases, in that order; junction bases with no gene match: 7. This CDR3 reads CASSADPTSGTYEQYF. CDR3 sequence (DNA): TGTGCCAGCAGCGCAGACCCGACTAGCGGGACCTACGAGCAGTACTTC.

The V gene is TRBV18, the J gene TRBJ1-4; 7 bases map to TRBD1. CDR3 length: 13 residues. J gave up 7 bases and V 4 bases, and 3 bases lay outside the gene matches. Germline values: CDR1 KGHSH, CDR2 LQKENI. Here the CDR3 DNA reads TGTGCCAGCTCACAAGGACAGGCTGAAAAACTGTTTTTT. It encodes CASSQGQAEKLFF. Based on the CDR3 plus reference TRBV18 and TRBJ1-4, the full variable domain is NAGVMQNPRHLVRRRGQEARLRCSPMKGHSHVYWYRQLPEEGLKFMVYLQKENIIDESGMPKERFSAEFPKEGPSILRIQQVVRGDSAAYFCASSQGQAEKLFFGSGTQLSVL.

The rearrangement links TRBV6-1 to TRBJ1-2; 7 nucleotides agree with TRBD1. This CDR3 region has 15 residues. J was trimmed by 7 bases and V by 2 bases; bases with no gene match: 10. Germline assignment: CDR1 MNHNS and CDR2 SASEGT. The CDR3 DNA sequence: TGTGCCAGCAGTGAATACACAACAGGGGTGGGTGGCTACACCTTC. As protein: CASSEYTTGVGGYTF.

The V and J genes are TRBV5-1 and TRBJ2-1; 9 nucleotides align to TRBD1. Germline CDR1 reads SGHRS; CDR2 reads YFSETQ. The V segment lost 5 bases and the J segment 3 bases; nucleotides outside the gene matches: 6. The CDR3 length is 15 residues. In DNA, the CDR3 is TGCGCCAGCAGTTCAAGGGGACAGGGCTACAATGAGCAGTTCTTC. Protein: CASSSRGQGYNEQFF.

This clone is a singleton in its sample. The rearrangement joins TRBV6-1 to TRBJ2-1; 14 bases map to TRBD2. Unmatched junction bases numbered 4, after V lost 2 bases and J lost 7 bases. The length of the CDR3 is 16 residues. Germline loops: CDR1 MNHNS, CDR2 SASEGT. In nucleotides, the CDR3 is TGTGCCAGCAGTGAATTTGGGACTAGCGGGAGAAATGAGCAGTTCTTC. Translation: CASSEFGTSGRNEQFF.

The rearrangement links TRBV28 to TRBJ2-3; 7 bases fit TRBD1. Germline lookup yields CDR1 MDHEN and CDR2 SYDVKM. The CDR3 contains 13 residues. After removal of 3 bases from V and 4 bases from J, the junction contained 1 base not matched to a gene. Here the CDR3 DNA reads TGTGCCAGCAGTTTTCAGGGGGCAGATACGCAGTATTTT. Amino acids: CASSFQGADTQYF.

This chain links TRBV5-4 with TRBJ2-7, with 7 bases aligning to TRBD1. The CDR3 consists of 12 residues. Per the germline V gene, CDR1 is SGHNT and CDR2 is YYREEE (reference sequence). V was clipped by 4 bases and J by 6 bases; unmatched bases: 4. The CDR3 DNA reads as TGTGCCAGCAGCCCAGGGGGTGGCGAGCAGTACTTC. As protein: CASSPGGGEQYF.

CDR3 bases: TGTGCCAGTAGGAAAGACAGGGGTACAGATACGCAGTATTTT. Amino acid sequence: CASRKDRGTDTQYF. The chain is built from TRBV19 and TRBJ2-3; 8 bases fit TRBD1. The CDR3 loop spans 14 amino acids. Trimming took 6 bases from V and 3 from J; bases not matched to a gene: 5. Germline V gives CDR1 LNHDA, CDR2 SQIVND (reference sequence).

The chain is built from TRBV28 and TRBJ2-7; weak D call: TRBD1 (6 bases). This CDR3 spans 16 amino acids. CDR1 is MDHEN, CDR2 SYDVKM, per germline. Trimming took off 6 bases at V and 0 bases at J, with 18 bases between the two ends. The CDR3 DNA reads TGTGCCAGCAGCACTCAGGGGCGAGGTGTCTCCTACGAGCAGTACTTC. As protein: CASSTQGRGVSYEQYF.

The chain couples TRBV19 to TRBJ1-1; D not certain. The germline V and J ends were trimmed by 10 bases and 5 bases, with 17 bases remaining between them. The CDR3 sequence is 13 residues long. Germline V gives CDR1 LNHDA, CDR2 SQIVND (reference sequence). CDR3 protein: CATITIPGTEAFF. CDR3 coding DNA: TGTGCCACCATTACGATCCCGGGGACTGAAGCTTTCTTT.